These T cell receptor beta chains were read from a single sample in a study of T cell changes during pregnancy in multiple sclerosis. Here immunoSEQ multiplex PCR was the method, and the copy in TCRdb shows in-frame clones only, minus some. The top ten hold 1.4% to 1.5% of the sample, which has around 80,000 clones, approximately 90% seen once. This specimen consisted of peripheral blood, obtained before pregnancy. These receptor sequences come from a female donor with multiple sclerosis, enrolled in a pregnancy study. Each CDR3 is given with its conserved first and last residue. D genes are given only for firm matches. Size tells how often a clone was seen (once, few, many) or the class of an expanded clone, and some rows leave it out.

v_gene	j_gene	d_gene	abundance	CDR3aa	CDR3nt
TRBV19	TRBJ1-2	.	few	CASRQGYGYTF	TGTGCCAGTAGGCAGGGGTATGGCTACACCTTC
TRBV7-9	TRBJ1-2	.	.	CASSLAAANYGYTF	TGTGCCAGCAGCTTAGCGGCCGCTAACTATGGCTACACCTTC
TRBV2	TRBJ2-7	TRBD1	.	CASSKPGQGAGEQYF	TGTGCCAGCAGCAAGCCGGGACAGGGGGCAGGTGAGCAGTACTTC
TRBV5-1	TRBJ2-1	TRBD1	.	CASSPRQGSYNEQFF	TGCGCCAGCAGCCCAAGACAGGGTTCCTACAATGAGCAGTTCTTC
TRBV7-8	TRBJ1-3	.	.	CASSLGTRGSGNTIYF	TGTGCCAGCAGCTTAGGGACTCGTGGCTCTGGAAACACCATATATTTT
TRBV11-1	TRBJ2-7	.	.	CASSLGLVAEQYF	TGTGCCAGCAGCTTAGGGCTGGTGGCCGAGCAGTACTTC
TRBV18	TRBJ2-3	.	once	CASSPGVTDTQYF	TGTGCCAGCTCACCGGGAGTCACAGATACGCAGTATTTT
TRBV29-1	TRBJ2-3	.	.	CSVGLQGTSTDTQYF	TGCAGCGTTGGACTACAGGGTACTAGCACAGATACGCAGTATTTT
TRBV5-4	TRBJ1-6	.	few	CASSLQGLGSPLHF	TGTGCCAGCAGCTTACAGGGTCTCGGTTCACCCCTCCACTTT
TRBV5-8	TRBJ1-2	.	.	CASNSGGLDYTF	TGTGCCAGCAATTCCGGGGGATTGGACTACACCTTC
TRBV4-1	TRBJ1-2	.	.	CASSQDSGGAGYTF	TGCGCCAGCAGCCAAGATTCCGGAGGGGCTGGCTACACCTTC
TRBV19	TRBJ1-6	.	.	CASSDLRASPLHF	TGTGCCAGTAGTGATTTGAGGGCTTCACCCCTCCACTTT
TRBV19	TRBJ1-1	.	.	CASSRPGNTEAFF	TGTGCCAGTAGTCGACCGGGAAACACTGAAGCTTTCTTT
TRBV6-1	TRBJ2-3	TRBD2	.	CASSPLAGGSDTQYF	TGTGCCAGCAGTCCGTTAGCGGGGGGTTCAGATACGCAGTATTTT
TRBV21-1	TRBJ1-4	.	.	CARPRRPGVHEKLFF	TGTGCCAGACCCCGCCGACCAGGGGTTCATGAAAAACTGTTTTTT
TRBV4-2	TRBJ1-5	.	.	CASSQSARGGSNQPQHF	TGTGCCAGCAGCCAGTCAGCCCGAGGAGGTAGCAATCAGCCCCAGCATTTT
TRBV15	TRBJ2-3	TRBD2	.	CATSYAGGLTDTQYF	TGTGCCACCAGCTACGCGGGGGGGCTTACAGATACGCAGTATTTT
TRBV27	TRBJ2-1	TRBD1	.	CASSLRTGVRSYNEQFF	TGTGCCAGCAGTTTACGGACAGGGGTGAGATCCTACAATGAGCAGTTCTTC
TRBV5-1	TRBJ1-1	.	once	CASSPYRVPDTEAFF	TGCGCCAGCAGCCCTTACAGGGTCCCGGACACTGAAGCTTTCTTT
TRBV4-1	TRBJ1-2	TRBD1	.	CASTVGQGPHGYTF	TGCGCCAGCACAGTAGGACAGGGGCCACACGGCTACACCTTC
TRBV19	TRBJ1-2	.	.	CASSIGGNNYGYTF	TGTGCCAGTAGTATAGGCGGGAACAACTATGGCTACACCTTC
TRBV6-1	TRBJ1-3	.	.	CATGWQASGNTIYF	TGTGCCACCGGCTGGCAGGCCTCTGGAAACACCATATATTTT